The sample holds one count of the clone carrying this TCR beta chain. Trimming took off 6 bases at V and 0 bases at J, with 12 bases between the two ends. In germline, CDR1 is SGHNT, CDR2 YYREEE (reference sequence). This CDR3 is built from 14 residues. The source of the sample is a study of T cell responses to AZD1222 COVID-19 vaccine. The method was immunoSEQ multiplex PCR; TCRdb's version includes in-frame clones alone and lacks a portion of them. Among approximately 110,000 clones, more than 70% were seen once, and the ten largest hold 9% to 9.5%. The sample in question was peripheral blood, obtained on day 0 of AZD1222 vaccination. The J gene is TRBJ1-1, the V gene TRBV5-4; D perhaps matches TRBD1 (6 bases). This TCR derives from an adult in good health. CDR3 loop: CASNTGQLNTEAFF. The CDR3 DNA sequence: TGTGCCAGCAACACTGGACAGTTGAACACTGAAGCTTTCTTT.